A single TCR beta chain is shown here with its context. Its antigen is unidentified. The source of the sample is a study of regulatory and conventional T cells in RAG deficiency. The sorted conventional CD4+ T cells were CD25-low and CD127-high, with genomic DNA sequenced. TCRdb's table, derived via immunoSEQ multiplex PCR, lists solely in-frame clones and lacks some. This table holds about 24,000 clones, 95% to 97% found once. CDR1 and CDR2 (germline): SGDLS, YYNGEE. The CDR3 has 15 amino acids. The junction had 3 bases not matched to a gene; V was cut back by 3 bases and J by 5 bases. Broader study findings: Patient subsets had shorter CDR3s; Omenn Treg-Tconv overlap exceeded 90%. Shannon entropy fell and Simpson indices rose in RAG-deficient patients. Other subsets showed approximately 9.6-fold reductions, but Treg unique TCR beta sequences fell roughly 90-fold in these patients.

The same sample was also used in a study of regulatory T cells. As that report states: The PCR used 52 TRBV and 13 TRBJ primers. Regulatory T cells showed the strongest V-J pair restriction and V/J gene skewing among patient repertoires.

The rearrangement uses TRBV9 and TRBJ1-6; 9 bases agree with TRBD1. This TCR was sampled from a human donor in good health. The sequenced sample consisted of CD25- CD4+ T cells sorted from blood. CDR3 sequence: CASSEWTGDNSPLHF. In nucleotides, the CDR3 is TGTGCCAGCAGCGAGTGGACAGGGGATAATTCACCCCTCCACTTT.